The source of this T cell receptor (beta chain) is a study of T-cell memory formation after mild COVID-19. Broader study findings: Pre-infection memory showed some responding clones, and this suggested that cross-reactive memory joined. Shrinking CD4+ clones resided mostly in CM and EM, and CD8+ ones in EMRA. Second-wave clones peaking on day 37 lacked confirmed SARS-CoV-2 specificity.

Germline CDR1 and CDR2: LGHNA and YNFKEQ. Trimming shortened V by 3 bases and J by 4 bases, and 16 bases separated the two germline ends. The CDR3 has 16 residues. Notes on this clonotype: Its target is not known.

TCR alpha and TCR beta cDNA libraries carrying sample barcodes and UMIs were produced by 5'RACE using constant-segment primers. TCRdb re-called the 5' RACE reads through MiXCR, storing one row per CDR3 protein. This sample has about 430,000 distinct CDR3 sequences, with roughly a quarter found just once. The specimen was PBMCs or a T cell subset sorted from them (not recorded which). The chain recombines TRBV4-2 with TRBJ2-1; D unresolved. This TCR was recovered from an adult woman who had mild COVID-19 (a few samples of this study predate the infection). Cell type and time point are not known. In nucleotides, the CDR3 is TGTGCCAGCAGCCAGCCCGGTACTACAATATACAATGAGCAGTTCTTC. Translation: CASSQPGTTIYNEQFF.